This TCR beta chain was captured in a study of blood T cells in healthy people across ages. Primed by a sample-barcoded 5' primer and a J-beta primer mix, a second PCR proceeded for 7 to 11 cycles. A 12-random-nucleotide template-switch adaptor tagged each cDNA molecule. TCRdb processed the 5' RACE reads anew with MiXCR; each CDR3 protein has one entry. The table records 800,000 to 950,000 distinct CDR3 sequences, 25% to 35% of them present only once. This clonotype was recorded a few times. The CDR3 covers 14 residues. Germline-derived CDR1 and CDR2 are SGHDN and FVKESK. V was trimmed by 1 base and J by 4 bases, leaving 10 bases between them. The same specimen was also included in a second study, on T cells of mothers and their children. That source reports: The donors comprised over 5 children and their three healthy Caucasian mothers. Each child gave some 3 million TCR beta CDR3 reads (each mother, over 10 million). Clones that were microchimeric and persistent were not detected among T cells.

V is TRBV14 and J is TRBJ1-2; tentative D call: TRBD1 (5 bases). The TCR sequence derives from a woman in her thirties or forties in good health. Sequenced material: blood. CDR3 nucleotides: TGTGCCAGCAGCCAAGGGGGCCTTGGCTATGGCTACACCTTC. Translating it yields CASSQGGLGYGYTF.